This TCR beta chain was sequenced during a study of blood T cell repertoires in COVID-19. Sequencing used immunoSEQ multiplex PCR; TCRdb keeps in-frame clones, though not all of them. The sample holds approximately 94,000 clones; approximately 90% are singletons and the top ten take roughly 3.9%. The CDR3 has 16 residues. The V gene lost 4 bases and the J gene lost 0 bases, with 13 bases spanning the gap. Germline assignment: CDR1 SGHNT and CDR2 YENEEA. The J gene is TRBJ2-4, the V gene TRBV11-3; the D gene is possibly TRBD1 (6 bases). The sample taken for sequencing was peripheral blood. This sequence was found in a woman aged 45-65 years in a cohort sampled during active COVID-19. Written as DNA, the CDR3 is TGTGCCAGCAGCTCCCGGACAGTATTAGCCAAAAACATTCAGTACTTC. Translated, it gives CASSSRTVLAKNIQYF.